This TCR beta chain was recorded in a study of siplizumab effects on memory and regulatory T cells (dated by TCRdb to the late 2010s). Some background on the complete study: The study examined how the anti-CD2 antibody siplizumab affects alloreactive T-cell subsets in allogeneic mixed lymphocyte reactions built from human PBMCs. What the authors observed across the whole study: Among mappable alloreactive CD4+ clones, the Treg-derived fraction averaged about 75% with siplizumab versus roughly 30% in control reactions. Unstimulated naive T cells appeared to be more diverse than memory T cells, and naive cells seemed to make a substantial contribution to the alloresponse. Whether proliferating Tregs from siplizumab cultures actually had suppressive function was not functionally confirmed. For roughly 75-97% of proliferating CD4+ or CD8+ clones, no naive or memory phenotype could be assigned. Sequences below about 10^-5 frequency were poorly captured, so only a minor fraction of alloreactive clones could be mapped to unstimulated subsets. Siplizumab significantly reduced the cumulative frequency of alloreactive sequences traceable to unstimulated CD4+ memory T cells.

Sorted unstimulated T cells and proliferating T cells recovered from mixed lymphocyte reactions were subjected to TCRbeta CDR3 sequencing. Fresh whole blood from nine to eleven HLA-typed healthy donors was used to isolate PBMCs. Unstimulated CD4+ regulatory T cells were FACS-sorted to map the origin of alloreactive clones. In its sample, this clone was seen a few times. Its cognate antigen has yet to be identified. Base quality data are lacking; no much larger clone is found one base away. The library came from the immunoSEQ multiplex PCR assay. Some 9.9 x 10^4 TCR templates per sample were assayed by the deep sequencing platform. Genomic DNA extracted from sorted T cells was used for TCRbeta CDR3 sequencing. The study's processing was this. The R programming language was used for the clonal analysis of the TCRbeta CDR3 data. Comparing unstimulated samples against CFSE-low samples taken after the reaction was how alloreactive CD4+ and CD8+ clones were defined. Regulatory or non-regulatory origin of alloreactive CD4+ clones was assigned by matching sequences to the sorted unstimulated Treg and non-Treg repertoires. In its TCRdb copy, this immuneACCESS table keeps in-frame sequences only and misses some clones. Where compared with another copy, unresolved V genes explain less than half of these, and the others have no known cause. That table is the source of V, J and clone size, and D and trimming were worked out from the DNA. This sample holds about 87,000 clones; 87% were observed only once. 1.5% of the sample is taken by the ten largest.

This clonotype originated in a human donor in good health. The sequenced sample consisted of Tregs sorted from blood.

The nucleotide sequence reads as follows: TGCGCCAGCAGGGGCGGGTGGACTGAAGCTTTCTTT. Translated, it reads CASRGGWTEAFF. Recombination joined TRBV5-1 with TRBJ1-1; confidence is insufficient to name the D gene. Between the V and J ends, shortened by 5 bases and 5 bases respectively, the junction contains 10 bases. Including the terminal cysteine and phenylalanine, the CDR3 comprises 12 residues. Only the CDR3 DNA is retained, 36 bases long and in frame from the first base. The germline V gene specifies SGHRS as CDR1 and YFSETQ as CDR2.